This T cell receptor (beta chain) was observed in a study of blood T cell repertoires in COVID-19. Overall study: PBMCs, B-cell-depleted T cells, or T cells provided the cDNA or gDNA that made up the material.

This clone has only one observation. Assay: immunoSEQ multiplex PCR; the TCRdb copy retains only in-frame clones and omits some. The data contain over 120,000 clones, roughly 82% of them singletons. This clonotype was obtained from a man aged 60 to 69 with active or convalescent COVID-19. What was sequenced was peripheral blood.

The CDR3 loop is CASSKRLAAPYNEQFF. CDR3 nucleotides: TGTGCCAGCAGCAAGAGGCTAGCGGCCCCCTACAATGAGCAGTTCTTC. This sequence joins TRBV21-1 and TRBJ2-1; TRBD2 is the table's D call, not checked against the DNA. TRBV21-1 is a recognized pseudogene. The CDR3 sequence is 16 residues long.